A selection of T cell receptor beta chains follows, all from one sample in a study of human T cells and chemical hapten exposure. MiXCR, run by TCRdb on the 5' RACE reads, gives a single entry per CDR3 protein. This table holds around 82,000 distinct CDR3 sequences, roughly 8% found once. Every receptor here comes from a male donor in good health. CDR3s leave out the opening cysteine and the closing phenylalanine or tryptophan. Fields, in order: J gene, V gene, D gene, CDR3 protein. A D gene is named only where the DNA matches it firmly.

>TRBJ2-2|TRBV30|-
ASQGLWRGELF
>TRBJ2-7|TRBV29-1|-
SVVIVRDPYEQY
>TRBJ2-1|TRBV7-8|-
ASSLGPGSSYNEQF
>TRBJ1-1|TRBV4-3|-
ASSQEVKPNTEAF
>TRBJ1-2|TRBV6-2/TRBV6-3|-
ATTQGPKGYT
>TRBJ2-3|TRBV6-5|-
ASNPPADTQY
>TRBJ2-5|TRBV11-2|TRBD2
ASSRGLAVSETQY
>TRBJ2-2|TRBV7-7|-
ASSLVPGHGELF
>TRBJ2-3|TRBV12-3/TRBV12-4|TRBD2
ASSRISGSKTDTQY
>TRBJ2-7|TRBV7-9|TRBD1
ASSLGRDRSYEQY
>TRBJ1-6|TRBV2|-
ASMGGTSSPLH
>TRBJ1-2|TRBV27|-
ASSSGQYYGYT
>TRBJ1-6|TRBV10-3|-
ASRGGYNSPLH
>TRBJ2-7|TRBV7-2|-
ASSLGLSYEQY
>TRBJ2-1|TRBV10-3|TRBD2
AISAGTSRNEQF
>TRBJ2-7|TRBV5-1|-
ASSPGTGRTYEQY
>TRBJ1-2|TRBV25-1|TRBD1
ASSGAPGQAANYGYT
>TRBJ1-1|TRBV12-3/TRBV12-4|TRBD1
ASRPKTGAKGGHTEAF
>TRBJ1-5|TRBV20-1|-
SAHRGRMNQPQH
>TRBJ2-7|TRBV20-1|TRBD1
SARGGTGSYEQY
>TRBJ2-6|TRBV19|-
ASSISNTGANVLT
>TRBJ2-7|TRBV29-1|TRBD1
SVIGQGGRSYEQY
>TRBJ2-1|TRBV20-1|TRBD2
SARYLAGDYNEQF
>TRBJ2-1|TRBV29-1|TRBD2
SVEDWESSGRGTYNEQF
>TRBJ2-7|TRBV15|-
ATSRESSSYEQY
>TRBJ2-3|TRBV5-4|TRBD1
ASSLTGGYTDTQY
>TRBJ2-7|TRBV5-1|TRBD1
ASSRDSHYEQY
>TRBJ2-7|TRBV29-1|TRBD1
SARGGIRDEQY
>TRBJ2-7|TRBV4-3|-
ASSQDFQVSYEQY
>TRBJ1-5|TRBV3-1|-
ASSLQQEKPQH
>TRBJ1-4|TRBV30|-
AWGDGTNEKLF
>TRBJ2-5|TRBV7-2|-
ASSFQGGGGETQY
>TRBJ2-1|TRBV12-3/TRBV12-4|TRBD2
ASIPGLASYNEQF
>TRBJ1-5|TRBV7-2|-
ASSHVNNQPQH
>TRBJ2-3|TRBV12-3/TRBV12-4|-
ASSPGQKGDTQY
>TRBJ1-2|TRBV4-1|-
ASSQERVGANYGYT